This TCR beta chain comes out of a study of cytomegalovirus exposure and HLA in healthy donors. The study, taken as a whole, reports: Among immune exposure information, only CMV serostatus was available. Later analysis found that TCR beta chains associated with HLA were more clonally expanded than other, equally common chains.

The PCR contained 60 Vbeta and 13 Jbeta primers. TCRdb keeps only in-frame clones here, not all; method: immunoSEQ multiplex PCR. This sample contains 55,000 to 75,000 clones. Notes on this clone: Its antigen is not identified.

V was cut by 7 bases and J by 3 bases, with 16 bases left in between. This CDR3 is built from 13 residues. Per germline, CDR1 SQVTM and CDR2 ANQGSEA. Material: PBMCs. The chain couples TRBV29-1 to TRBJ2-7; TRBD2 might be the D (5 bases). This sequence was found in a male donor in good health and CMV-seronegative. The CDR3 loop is CSAAISDYYEQYF. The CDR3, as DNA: TGCAGCGCCGCCATTAGTGACTACTACGAGCAGTACTTC.